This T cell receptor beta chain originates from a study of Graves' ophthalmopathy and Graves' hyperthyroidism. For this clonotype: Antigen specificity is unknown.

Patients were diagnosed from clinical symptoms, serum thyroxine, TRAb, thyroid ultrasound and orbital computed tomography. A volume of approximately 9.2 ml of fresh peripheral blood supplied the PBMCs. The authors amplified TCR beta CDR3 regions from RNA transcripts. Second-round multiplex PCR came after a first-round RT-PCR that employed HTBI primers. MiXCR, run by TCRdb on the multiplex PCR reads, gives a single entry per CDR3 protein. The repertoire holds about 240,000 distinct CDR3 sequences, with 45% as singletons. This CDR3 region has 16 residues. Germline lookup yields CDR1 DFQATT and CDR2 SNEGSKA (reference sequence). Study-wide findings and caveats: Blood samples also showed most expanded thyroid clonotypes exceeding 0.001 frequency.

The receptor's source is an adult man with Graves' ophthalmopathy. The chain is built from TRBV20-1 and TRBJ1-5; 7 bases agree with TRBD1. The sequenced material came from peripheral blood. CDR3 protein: CCKRQGKQRSDQPQHF. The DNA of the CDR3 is TGCTGCAAACGACAGGGAAAGCAAAGGAGTGATCAGCCCCAGCATTTT.